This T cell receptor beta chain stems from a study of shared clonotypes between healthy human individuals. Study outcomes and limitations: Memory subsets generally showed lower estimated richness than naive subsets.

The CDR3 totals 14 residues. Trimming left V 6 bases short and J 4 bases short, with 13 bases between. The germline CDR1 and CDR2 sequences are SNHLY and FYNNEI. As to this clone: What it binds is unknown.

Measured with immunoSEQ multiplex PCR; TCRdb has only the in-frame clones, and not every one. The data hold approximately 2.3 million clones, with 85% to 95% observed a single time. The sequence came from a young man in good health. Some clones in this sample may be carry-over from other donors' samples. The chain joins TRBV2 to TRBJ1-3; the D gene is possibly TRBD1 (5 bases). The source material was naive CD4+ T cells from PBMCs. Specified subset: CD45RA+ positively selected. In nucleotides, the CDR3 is TGTGCCAGCAGGGACACCTATCTCGGAAACACCATATATTTT. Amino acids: CASRDTYLGNTIYF. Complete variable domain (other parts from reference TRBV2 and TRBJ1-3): EPEVTQTPSHQVTQMGQEVILRCVPISNHLYFYWYRQILGQKVEFLVSFYNNEISEKSEIFDDQFSVERPDGSNFTLKIRSTKLEDSAMYFCASRDTYLGNTIYFGEGSWLTVV.